The 15 T cell receptor beta chains in this list originate from one sample, sequenced in a study of STAT5B mutations in CD4+ large granular lymphocyte leukemia. Some clones are missing from TCRdb's copy, which holds only in-frame ones; the method was immunoSEQ multiplex PCR. The table lists under 40,000 clones, about 81% of them singletons. Sequencing used CD4+ T cells from blood buffy coats. These TCRs come from a human donor in good health.

V usage is TRBV7-2 and J usage is TRBJ2-3; 11 bases map to TRBD2. Germline lookup yields CDR1 SGHTA and CDR2 FQGNSA. Trimming removed 4 bases from V and 0 bases from J; junction bases left unmatched: 3. CDR3 length: 16 amino acids. CDR3 sequence reads: CASSSGTSGSTDTQYF. The CDR3 DNA is TGTGCCAGCAGCTCCGGGACTAGCGGCAGCACAGATACGCAGTATTTT.

The chain links TRBV27 to TRBJ1-2; 8 nucleotides agree with TRBD1. The CDR3 contains 14 residues. From germline, CDR1 is MNHEY and CDR2 SMNVEV (reference sequence). Losses at the gene ends were 3 bases for V and 8 bases for J; bases not matched to a gene: 8. CDR3 in DNA: TGTGCCAGCAGTTTCGGCTCCCGGACAGGGGGCTACACCTTC. Residues: CASSFGSRTGGYTF.

The V and J genes are TRBV27 and TRBJ1-6, with TRBD1 matching 8 bases. Per germline, CDR1 MNHEY and CDR2 SMNVEV (reference sequence). The CDR3 is 17 residues long. J was trimmed by 3 bases and V by 5 bases; bases with no gene match: 9. CDR3 DNA: TGTGCCAGCAGTCCAGGGACAGGCGGGAGCTATAATTCACCCCTCCACTTT. This gives the protein CASSPGTGGSYNSPLHF.

The chain is built from TRBV29-1 and TRBJ2-3; no reliable D call. This CDR3 is 13 amino acids long. Looked up from germline, CDR1 is SQVTM and CDR2 is ANQGSEA. V was shortened by 3 bases and J by 4 bases, with 11 bases between the two germline ends. DNA for the CDR3: TGCAGCGTTGACAACCCGACCGCAGATACGCAGTATTTT. Protein: CSVDNPTADTQYF.

This clone showed up just a few times. The genes are TRBV5-1 and TRBJ1-1; unclear D gene. Trimming stripped 0 bases from V and 5 bases from J, with 8 bases between. The CDR3 runs to 13 residues. Germline values: CDR1 SGHRS, CDR2 YFSETQ. DNA for the CDR3: TGCGCCAGCAGCTTGGCCGGTGAAACTGAAGCTTTCTTT. Encoded protein: CASSLAGETEAFF.

The chain recombines TRBV11-2 with TRBJ1-6; tentatively, D is TRBD1 (5 bases). This CDR3 is 14 amino acids long. Trimming took 0 bases from V and 9 from J, leaving 9 bases between them. The V gene's germline CDR1 is SGHAT and CDR2 FQNNGV. CDR3 sequence reads: CASSLEQVTSPLHF. The CDR3, as DNA: TGTGCCAGCAGCTTAGAACAGGTTACTTCACCCCTCCACTTT.

Only one count was recorded for this clone. J is TRBJ1-5 and V is TRBV21-1; the table's TRBD1 call for D was not verified on the DNA. TRBV21-1 is listed as a pseudogene. The CDR3 has 21 amino acids. Written as DNA, the CDR3 is TGTGCCAGCAGCAACTCGGCGAGGGGACAGGGGGCCTTAGGTCCCAATCAGCCCCAGCATTTT. Its translation: CASSNSARGQGALGPNQPQHF.

This CDR3 is CASSPQDFALSYEQYF. The CDR3 region has the DNA TGTGCCAGCAGCCCCCAGGACTTTGCACTATCCTACGAGCAGTACTTC. The V gene is TRBV7-8, the J gene TRBJ2-7; D is possibly TRBD2 (5 bases). The CDR3 is 16 residues long. The germline V gene encodes CDR1 SGHVS and CDR2 FQNEAQ. Trimming took 5 bases from V and 1 from J, leaving 18 bases between them.

The gene calls are TRBV5-5 and TRBJ2-7; 8 bases are a match to TRBD2. This CDR3 is built from 14 residues. Germline loops: CDR1 SGHKS, CDR2 YYEKEE (reference sequence). Trimming removed 4 bases from V and 3 bases from J; junction bases left unmatched: 6. The CDR3 spells CASSPGGALYEQYF. The CDR3 DNA reads TGTGCCAGCAGCCCGGGGGGGGCCCTCTACGAGCAGTACTTC.

This rearrangement joins TRBV19 to TRBJ1-3; tentatively, D is TRBD1 (5 bases). V was cut by 6 bases and J by 0 bases, with 18 bases left in between. The CDR3 is 17 residues long. Germline CDR1 LNHDA, CDR2 SQIVND (reference sequence). The CDR3 nucleotides are TGTGCCAGTAGCGCCGGGACTTTAGACAGCTCTGGAAACACCATATATTTT. Translation: CASSAGTLDSSGNTIYF.

V is TRBV6-1 and J is TRBJ1-4; TRBD1 agrees at 8 bases. Germline values: CDR1 MNHNS, CDR2 SASEGT. The CDR3 extends over 15 amino acids. Trimming removed 6 bases from V and 8 bases from J; junction bases left unmatched: 11. In DNA form, the CDR3 reads TGTGCCAGCAGATTCCAACAGGGGGGTCGGGAAAAACTGTTTTTT. Translating it yields CASRFQQGGREKLFF.

This clone came up a few times. The gene calls are TRBV2 and TRBJ1-1; D might be TRBD1 (5 bases). Trimming stripped 5 bases from V and 10 bases from J, with 17 bases between. The CDR3 spans 13 residues. Per germline, CDR1 SNHLY and CDR2 FYNNEI. As DNA, the CDR3 is TGTGCCAGCAGTACTGATCGAGGGGATGGAGCTTTCTTT. It is translated as CASSTDRGDGAFF.

This clone was picked up a small number of times. The chain links TRBV28 to TRBJ1-5; no clear D. This CDR3 is 12 amino acids long. From germline, CDR1 is MDHEN and CDR2 SYDVKM. Trimming stripped 5 bases from V and 7 bases from J, with 9 bases between. CDR3 residues: CASSQTPQPQHF. The DNA for the CDR3 is TGTGCCAGCAGTCAAACCCCCCAGCCCCAGCATTTT.

The chain carries TRBV7-6 and TRBJ2-2, with D possibly being TRBD1 (7 bases). Germline V CDR1 and CDR2: SGHVS, FNYEAQ. This CDR3 is built from 14 residues. V shed 6 bases and J shed 7 bases, with 15 bases lying between them. The CDR3 bases are TGTGCCAGCAGACATACAGGGGAGGTCGGGGAGCTGTTTTTT. Protein: CASRHTGEVGELFF. The whole variable domain, filled in from reference TRBV7-6 and TRBJ2-2, reads GAGVSQSPRYKVTKRGQDVALRCDPISGHVSLYWYRQALGQGPEFLTYFNYEAQQDKSGLPNDRFSAERPEGSISTLTIQRTEQRDSAMYRCASRHTGEVGELFFGEGSRLTVL.

The chain combines TRBV19 with TRBJ2-1; TRBD1 aligns across 11 bases. The CDR3 has 13 amino acids. The junction had 7 bases not matched to a gene; V was cut back by 8 bases and J by 10 bases. Germline V CDR1 and CDR2: LNHDA, SQIVND (reference sequence). The CDR3 is CASRRDRGAEQFF. The DNA of the CDR3 is TGTGCCAGTCGCCGGGACAGGGGGGCCGAGCAGTTCTTC.